The clone carrying this TCR beta chain was observed a few times. Its antigen is currently unknown. These data originate in a study of CD8 T cells in ankylosing spondylitis. Notes on the study in general: Made up of about eight highly homologous variants, a TCR beta motif appeared characteristic of ankylosing spondylitis blood. Clones that were linked to disease were CD8+ and were relatively rare in peripheral blood.

TCRdb analysed the 5' RACE reads with MiXCR anew, one entry per CDR3 protein. The data contain 350,000 or so distinct CDR3 sequences, roughly 11% of them singletons. V shed 1 base and J shed 5 bases, with 9 bases lying between them. The V gene's germline CDR1 is SGHTA and CDR2 FQGNSA. CDR3 length: 14 residues. This receptor was taken from a female donor with ankylosing spondylitis or in good health (not recorded which). The chain has TRBV7-2 and TRBJ2-1; D not certain. Sequencing was performed on blood, either unsorted or a sorted T cell fraction (not recorded which). This CDR3 is CASSLDIHHNEQFF. In DNA, the CDR3 is TGTGCCAGCAGCTTAGACATCCATCACAATGAGCAGTTCTTC.